Sequencing of this T cell receptor (beta chain) was carried out in a study of identifying expanded T cells in peripheral blood. CDR3 length: 15 amino acids. The germline V and J ends were trimmed by 1 base and 2 bases, with 11 bases remaining between them. Per the germline V gene, CDR1 is SGHNT and CDR2 is YYREEE (reference sequence). TCRdb's copy holds only in-frame clones and misses some; the assay was immunoSEQ multiplex PCR. The repertoire holds about 85,000 clones, 85% to 90% seen once, with 15% to 20% in the top ten. The rearrangement joins TRBV5-4 to TRBJ2-3, with D perhaps being TRBD1 or TRBD2 (5 bases each). The receptor was isolated from a person between 18 and 75 years old in good health. The sample was blood. CDR3 protein: CASSLWGSPTDTQYF. CDR3 nucleotide sequence: TGTGCCAGCAGCTTGTGGGGGAGTCCCACAGATACGCAGTATTTT.